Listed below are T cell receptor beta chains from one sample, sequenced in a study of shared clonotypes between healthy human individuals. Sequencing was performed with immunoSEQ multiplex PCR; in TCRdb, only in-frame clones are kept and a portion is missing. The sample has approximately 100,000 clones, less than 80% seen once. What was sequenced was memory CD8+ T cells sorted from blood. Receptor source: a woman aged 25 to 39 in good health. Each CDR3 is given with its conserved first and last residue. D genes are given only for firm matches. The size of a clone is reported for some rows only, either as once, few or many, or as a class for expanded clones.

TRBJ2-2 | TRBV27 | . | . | TGTGCCAGCAGTTTTGGGGGGAACACCGGGGAGCTGTTTTTT | CASSFGGNTGELFF
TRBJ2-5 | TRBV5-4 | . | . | TGTGCCAGCAGCTTGTTTTCTGAGCAAGAGACCCAGTACTTC | CASSLFSEQETQYF
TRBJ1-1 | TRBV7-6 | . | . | TGTGCCAGCAGCTTAGTTACAGGGCAGAGCGGGGACACTGAAGCTTTCTTT | CASSLVTGQSGDTEAFF
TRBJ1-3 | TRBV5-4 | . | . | TGTGCCAGCAGCCGAGCGCAGGGCTCTGGAAACACCATATATTTT | CASSRAQGSGNTIYF
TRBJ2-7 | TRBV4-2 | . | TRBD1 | TGTGCCAGCAGCCATCCCGGGACAGTGCCTCGGGAGCAGTACTTC | CASSHPGTVPREQYF
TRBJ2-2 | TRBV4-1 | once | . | TGCGCCAGCAGCCATTACTTTCGGGTCTACACCGGGGAGCTGTTTTTT | CASSHYFRVYTGELFF
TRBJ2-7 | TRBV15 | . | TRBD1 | TGTGCCACCAGCGCCTTCAGGGGGCTCTCCTACGAGCAGTACTTC | CATSAFRGLSYEQYF
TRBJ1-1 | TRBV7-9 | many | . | TGTGCCAGCAGCTTAACGCCAGCGGCTGAAGCTTTCTTT | CASSLTPAAEAFF
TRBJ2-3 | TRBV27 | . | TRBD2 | TGTGCCAGCAGTACAGCTACTAGCGGGAGGTTCGCAGATACGCAGTATTTT | CASSTATSGRFADTQYF
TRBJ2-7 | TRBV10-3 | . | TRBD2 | TGTGCCATCAGTGAGTCAAGGTCCGCGGGAGCAGACGAGCAGTACTTC | CAISESRSAGADEQYF
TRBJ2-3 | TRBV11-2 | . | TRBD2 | TGTGCCAGCAGCTTACTAGGACTAGCGGCGGAAGGTACAGATACGCAGTATTTT | CASSLLGLAAEGTDTQYF
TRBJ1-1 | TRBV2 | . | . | TGTGCCAGCAGTGCCCCGGCGGACACTGAAGCTTTCTTT | CASSAPADTEAFF
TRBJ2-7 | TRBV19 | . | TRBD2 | TGTGCCAGTAGTATCTTCACTAGCGGAGGCTACGAGCAGTACTTC | CASSIFTSGGYEQYF
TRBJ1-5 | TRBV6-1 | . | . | TGTGCCAGCTGGGACAACTGGAATCAGCCCCAGCATTTT | CASWDNWNQPQHF
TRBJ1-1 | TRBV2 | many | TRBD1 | TGTGCCAGCATGGGACAGGGATGGACTGAAGCTTTCTTT | CASMGQGWTEAFF
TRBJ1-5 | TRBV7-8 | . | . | TGTGCCAGCAGCAGGGGGGGTAGCAATCAGCCCCAGCATTTT | CASSRGGSNQPQHF
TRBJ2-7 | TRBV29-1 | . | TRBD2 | TGCAGCGTTGAAACCGGGGGAGGGTACGAGCAGTACTTC | CSVETGGGYEQYF
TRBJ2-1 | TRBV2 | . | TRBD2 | TGTGCCAGCAGTGATCCGGGACTAGGGGCCAATGAGCAGTTCTTC | CASSDPGLGANEQFF
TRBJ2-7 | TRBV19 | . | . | TGTGCCAGTAGTATCAGGTTAACCTACGAGCAGTACTTC | CASSIRLTYEQYF
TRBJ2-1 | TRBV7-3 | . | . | TGTGCCAGCAGCTTACAGGGGTGGAATGAGCAGTTCTTC | CASSLQGWNEQFF
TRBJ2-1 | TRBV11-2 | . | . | TGTGCCAGCAGCTTAGACGAGGGGGTTGGGGAGCAGTTCTTC | CASSLDEGVGEQFF
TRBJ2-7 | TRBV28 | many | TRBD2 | TGTGCCAGCATATTGGCTAGCGGTTACGAGCAGTACTTC | CASILASGYEQYF
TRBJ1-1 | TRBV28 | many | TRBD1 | TGTGCCAGCAGGACAGGGTGGATCACTGAAGCTTTCTTT | CASRTGWITEAFF
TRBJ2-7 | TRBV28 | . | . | TGTGCCAGCCATAGGGGGGGCTACGAGCAGTACTTC | CASHRGGYEQYF
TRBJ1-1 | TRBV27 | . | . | TGTGCCAGCAGTCCCACAGCGTACACTGAAGCTTTCTTT | CASSPTAYTEAFF
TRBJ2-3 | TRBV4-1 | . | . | TGCGCCACCAAGGGTGCGGCAGATACGCAGTATTTT | CATKGAADTQYF
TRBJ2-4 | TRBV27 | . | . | TGTGCCAGCAGTAGACAGGGGGCGTTTTCGAATAGCGGGAGGGCCCGGACCAAAAACATTCAGTACTTC | CASSRQGAFSNSGRARTKNIQYF
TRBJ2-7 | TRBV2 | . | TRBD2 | TGTGCCAGCAGTGCCCCCCGGGGGACACAGAACAGGGCCGGGAACGCGGGAGGTTTCTACGAGCAGTACTTC | CASSAPRGTQNRAGNAGGFYEQYF
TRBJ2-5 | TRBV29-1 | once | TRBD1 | TGCAGCGTTTCCGGGACAGGGGGAGAGACCCAGTACTTC | CSVSGTGGETQYF
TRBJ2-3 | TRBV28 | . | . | TGTGCCAGCAGTTTTCGGGATCGCTTCCCCGGCACAGATACGCAGTATTTT | CASSFRDRFPGTDTQYF
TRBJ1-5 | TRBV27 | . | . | TGTGCCAGCAGTCCCTATAGCAATCAGCCCCAGCATTTT | CASSPYSNQPQHF
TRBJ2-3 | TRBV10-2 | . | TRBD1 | TGCGCCATTATGACAGGGGGCACAGATACGCAGTATTTT | CAIMTGGTDTQYF
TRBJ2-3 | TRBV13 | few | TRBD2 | TGTGCCAGCAGCGAAACTAGCGGTTCAGAAGATACGCAGTATTTT | CASSETSGSEDTQYF